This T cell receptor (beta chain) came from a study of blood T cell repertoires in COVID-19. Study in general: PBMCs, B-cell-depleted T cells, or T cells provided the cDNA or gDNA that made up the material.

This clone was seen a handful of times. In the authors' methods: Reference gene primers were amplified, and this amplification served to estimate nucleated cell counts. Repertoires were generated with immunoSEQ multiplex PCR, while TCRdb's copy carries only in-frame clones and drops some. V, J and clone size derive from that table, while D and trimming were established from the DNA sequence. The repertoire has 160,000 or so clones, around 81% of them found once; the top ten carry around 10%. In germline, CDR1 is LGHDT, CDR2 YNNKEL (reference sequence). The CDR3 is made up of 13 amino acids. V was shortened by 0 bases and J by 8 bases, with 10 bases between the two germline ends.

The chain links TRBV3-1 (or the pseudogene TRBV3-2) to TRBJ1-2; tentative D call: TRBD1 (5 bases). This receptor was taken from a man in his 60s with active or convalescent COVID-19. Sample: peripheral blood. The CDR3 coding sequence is TGTGCCAGCAGCCAAGACAGGGTTCGGGGCTACACCTTC. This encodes CASSQDRVRGYTF.